This is a list of T cell receptor beta chains from one sample in a study of cytomegalovirus exposure and HLA in healthy donors. TCRdb keeps only in-frame clones here, not all; method: immunoSEQ multiplex PCR. In the table there are over 130,000 clones, approximately 67% of which are singletons. Sequenced material: PBMCs. The receptor source for this set is a woman aged 60-75 years in good health and CMV-seronegative. Each CDR3 is given with its conserved first and last residue. D genes are given only for firm matches. Part of the rows lack a size; the others show once, few, many or a class for expanded clones.

J: TRBJ2-7; V: TRBV11-2; D: -; size: few; CDR3: CASSLTAGSPYEQYF; DNA: TGTGCCAGCAGCTTAACGGCAGGGTCCCCCTACGAGCAGTACTTC
J: TRBJ1-4; V: TRBV7-8; D: TRBD1; size: once; CDR3: CASSLGAGGPTNEKLFF; DNA: TGTGCCAGCAGCTTAGGGGCAGGGGGCCCAACTAATGAAAAACTGTTTTTT
J: TRBJ1-3; V: TRBV5-1; D: TRBD1; size: -; CDR3: CASSWGQGGSGNTIYF; DNA: TGCGCCAGCAGCTGGGGACAGGGAGGCTCTGGAAACACCATATATTTT
J: TRBJ1-1; V: TRBV9; D: -; size: -; CDR3: CASSVQKGLNTEAFF; DNA: TGTGCCAGCAGCGTCCAAAAGGGGCTGAACACTGAAGCTTTCTTT
J: TRBJ1-2; V: TRBV7-9; D: -; size: -; CDR3: CSSSPERGVIYGYTF; DNA: TGTTCCAGCAGCCCGGAAAGGGGCGTAATCTATGGCTACACCTTC
J: TRBJ2-5; V: TRBV12-5; D: -; size: -; CDR3: CASRGGRGTQYF; DNA: TGTGCTAGTCGTGGTGGGCGGGGGACCCAGTACTTC
J: TRBJ1-1; V: TRBV7-8; D: -; size: -; CDR3: CASSLDQGKVVGAFF; DNA: TGTGCCAGCAGCTTGGATCAGGGGAAAGTTGTTGGGGCTTTCTTT
J: TRBJ2-5; V: TRBV5-1; D: TRBD2; size: -; CDR3: CASSLRLAGVETQYF; DNA: TGCGCCAGCAGCTTGAGACTAGCGGGGGTCGAGACCCAGTACTTC
J: TRBJ1-1; V: TRBV19; D: -; size: -; CDR3: CASSIKGQLPSEAFF; DNA: TGTGCCAGTAGTATAAAAGGACAGTTGCCGAGTGAAGCTTTCTTT
J: TRBJ1-4; V: TRBV5-4; D: TRBD1; size: -; CDR3: CASSSDRVTNEKLFF; DNA: TGTGCCAGCAGCTCGGACAGGGTGACTAATGAAAAACTGTTTTTT